This T cell receptor (beta chain) is from a study of control samples from healthy donors and cancer patients. This CDR3 is 13 amino acids long. Germline V gene lookup returns CDR1 SQVTM and CDR2 ANQGSEA. V lost 4 bases and J 3 bases, leaving 13 bases between the germline ends. The assay was immunoSEQ multiplex PCR, and TCRdb's table has in-frame clones only and misses some. In the table there are 70,000 to 80,000 clones, 70% to 90% of which are singletons. The J gene is TRBJ2-7, the V gene TRBV29-1; maybe TRBD1 (6 bases). The receptor was derived from a woman aged 55-69 years with head and neck cancer. Source material: PBMCs. This chain's CDR3 is CSVGTVLHYEQYF. The CDR3 DNA reads as TGCAGCGTTGGGACAGTCCTTCACTACGAGCAGTACTTC.